These 6 T cell receptor beta chains share one sample of origin, sequenced in a study of CD8 T cells in ankylosing spondylitis. The study, taken as a whole, reports: A motif of 7 to 9 highly homologous TCR beta variants was seen as apparently characteristic of ankylosing spondylitis blood.

No antigen has been assigned to these receptors. Via MiXCR, TCRdb re-called the 5' RACE reads, giving one row per CDR3 protein. The sample holds 750,000 to 850,000 distinct CDR3 sequences, about 11% seen once. The source material was blood, either unsorted or a sorted T cell fraction (not recorded which). Receptors originate from a male donor with ankylosing spondylitis.

The table lists this clonotype with many counts. This chain links TRBV7-6 with TRBJ1-4; unclear D gene. Germline V gene lookup returns CDR1 SGHVS and CDR2 FNYEAQ. Trimming pared 2 bases from V and 0 bases from J, leaving 7 bases between. CDR3 length: 15 amino acids. CDR3 in amino acids: CASSLTAATNEKLFF. CDR3 coding DNA: TGTGCCAGCAGCTTAACCGCTGCAACTAATGAAAAACTGTTTTTT. The full variable domain, with the rest looked up from reference TRBV7-6 and TRBJ1-4, is GAGVSQSPRYKVTKRGQDVALRCDPISGHVSLYWYRQALGQGPEFLTYFNYEAQQDKSGLPNDRFSAERPEGSISTLTIQRTEQRDSAMYRCASSLTAATNEKLFFGSGTQLSVL.

The V call is TRBV20-1, the J call TRBJ2-7; 9 bases match TRBD1. With V trimmed by 2 bases and J by 1 base, 3 bases remained unmatched. The CDR3 is made up of 14 amino acids. Germline values: CDR1 DFQATT, CDR2 SNEGSKA (reference sequence). The CDR3 DNA follows: TGCAGTGCTAGATACAGGGGGCAATCCTACGAGCAGTACTTC. Translated, it gives CSARYRGQSYEQYF.

This clonotype was seen a handful of times. The chain is built from TRBV5-6 and TRBJ2-7; D is unresolved. The ends were cut back, 1 base at V and 1 base at J, with 6 bases in the middle. Per germline, CDR1 SGHDT and CDR2 YYEEEE. The CDR3 has 13 residues. The CDR3 is CASSLSRSYEQYF. The CDR3 DNA follows: TGTGCCAGCAGCTTGTCCCGTTCCTACGAGCAGTACTTC.

The CDR3 DNA reads TGTGCCAGCAGCTTAGCGCCGGACTCCACCGTAGACATTCAGTACTTC. Translating it yields CASSLAPDSTVDIQYF. The chain links TRBV7-6 to TRBJ2-4; a possible D gene is TRBD2 (5 bases). The CDR3 consists of 16 residues. Trimming shortened V by 0 bases and J by 8 bases, and 17 bases separated the two germline ends. The germline CDR1 and CDR2 sequences are SGHVS and FNYEAQ.

The V call is TRBV15, the J call TRBJ1-4, with TRBD1 as a possible D gene (6 bases). The germline CDR1 and CDR2 sequences are LNHNV and YYDKDF (reference sequence). V was cut by 3 bases and J by 7 bases, with 12 bases left in between. The CDR3 has 14 amino acids. The CDR3 loop reads CATSRKQGFEKLFF. The DNA for the CDR3 is TGTGCCACCAGCAGGAAACAGGGATTTGAAAAACTGTTTTTT. Full variable domain (remainder filled in from reference TRBV15 and TRBJ1-4): DAMVIQNPRYQVTQFGKPVTLSCSQTLNHNVMYWYQQKSSQAPKLLFHYYDKDFNNEADTPDNFQSRRPNTSFCFLDIRSPGLGDTAMYLCATSRKQGFEKLFFGSGTQLSVL.

The chain is built from TRBV12-3 or TRBV12-4 and TRBJ2-2; D possibly corresponds to TRBD2 (5 bases). CDR3 length: 13 amino acids. V lost 5 bases, J lost 7 bases, and 11 bases lay in between. The CDR3 is CASSPRVVGELFF. The CDR3 DNA reads as TGTGCCAGCAGTCCGCGGGTGGTCGGGGAGCTGTTTTTT.